What follows are 29 T cell receptor beta chains derived from one specimen sequenced in a study of Graves' ophthalmopathy and Graves' hyperthyroidism (dated by TCRdb to 2017 to 2018). Sequencer: Illumina HiSeq 2000. TCR beta CDR3 regions were amplified from RNA transcripts for repertoire sequencing. The first round of RT-PCR was done with HTBI primers and the Qiagen OneStep RT-PCR kit, and was followed by a second round of multiplex PCR, then size selection and purification. In-frame beta chains were kept once TCRdb had trimmed the public reads at Q25 with fastp and called clones with MiXCR. A single entry per CDR3 protein holds the most common genes and DNA from its merged rows. The sample contains about 620,000 distinct CDR3 sequences, roughly 20% of them found a single time. Around 6.9% of the sample goes to the ten largest clones. The sample consisted of peripheral blood. The origin of the receptors is a woman aged 18-30 years with stable Graves' hyperthyroidism. Some clones in this sample may be carry-over from other donors' samples. Donor details come from another sample of the same person, matched by shared clones.

The table lists this clonotype with many counts. V is TRBV11-2 and J is TRBJ2-7; D possibly corresponds to TRBD1 (6 bases). CDR1 and CDR2 from the germline V gene are SGHAT and FQNNGV. V lost 5 bases and J 6 bases, leaving 11 bases between the germline ends. This CDR3 has 12 amino acids. CDR3 nucleotide sequence: TGTGCCAGCAGCCGAGGGGGTGGCGAGCAGTACTTC. Protein product: CASSRGGGEQYF.

This clonotype was observed at least ten times. This chain connects TRBV12-3 or TRBV12-4 to TRBJ2-7; D could derive from TRBD1 or TRBD2 (6 bases each). The CDR3 contains 13 residues. The V end lost 7 bases, the J end lost 3 bases, and 13 bases lay between the germline ends. CDR3 bases: TGTGCCAGCACGGAGGGGGATAGCTACGAGCAGTACTTC. Translating it yields CASTEGDSYEQYF.

This clonotype was recorded many times. The chain is built from TRBV7-2 and TRBJ1-1; D not resolved. V gave up 4 bases and J gave up 1 base, with 13 bases separating them. Germline CDR1 reads SGHTA; CDR2 reads FQGNSA. The CDR3 is 15 amino acids. This CDR3 reads CASSSVPYRNTEAFF. The CDR3 DNA follows: TGTGCCAGCAGCTCAGTACCCTACAGGAACACTGAAGCTTTCTTT. The full variable domain, with the rest looked up from reference TRBV7-2 and TRBJ1-1, is GAGVSQSPSNKVTEKGKDVELRCDPISGHTALYWYRQSLGQGLEFLIYFQGNSAPDKSGLPSDRFSAERTGGSVSTLTIQRTQQEDSAVYLCASSSVPYRNTEAFFGQGTRLTVV.

With regard to this clonotype: This could be a read error, since a much larger clone is one nucleotide away. CDR3 amino acids: CASSWGRQETQYF. The CDR3 DNA is TGTGCCAGCAGTTGGGGGCGCCAAGAGACCCAGTACTTC. The V gene is TRBV27, the J gene TRBJ2-5; D is possibly TRBD1 (6 bases). The V gene lost 4 bases and the J gene lost 1 base, with 7 bases spanning the gap. The CDR3 covers 13 residues. The germline V gene encodes CDR1 MNHEY and CDR2 SMNVEV (reference sequence).

This clonotype was counted at least ten times. The rearrangement uses TRBV29-1 and TRBJ2-7, with 7 bases aligning to TRBD2. This CDR3 has 14 residues. Germline V CDR1 and CDR2: SQVTM, ANQGSEA. Trimming cost V 3 bases and J 1 base; bases outside gene matches: 6. CDR3 coding DNA: TGCAGCGTTGAGGTGGGAGGGATTTCCTACGAGCAGTACTTC. As protein: CSVEVGGISYEQYF.

This chain connects TRBV19 to TRBJ1-2; the D gene is possibly TRBD1 (5 bases). Germline CDR1 LNHDA, CDR2 SQIVND (reference sequence). Trimming took off 7 bases at V and 4 bases at J, with 10 bases between the two ends. The CDR3 spans 12 residues. The CDR3 reads CASMQGGYGYTF. CDR3 nucleotides: TGTGCCAGTATGCAGGGAGGCTATGGCTACACCTTC. The full variable domain, with the rest looked up from reference TRBV19 and TRBJ1-2, is DGGITQSPKYLFRKEGQNVTLSCEQNLNHDAMYWYRQDPGQGLRLIYYSQIVNDFQKGDIAEGYSVSREKKESFPLTVTSAQKNPTAFYLCASMQGGYGYTFGSGTRLTVV.

The genes are TRBV20-1 and TRBJ2-7, with TRBD1 identical over 8 bases. After removal of 5 bases from V and 3 bases from J, the junction contained 9 bases not matched to a gene. Germline V lookup: CDR1 DFQATT, CDR2 SNEGSKA (reference sequence). The CDR3 covers 14 residues. The CDR3 bases are TGCAGTGCTCCGGACAGGGAGGTTGACTACGAGCAGTACTTC. Encoded protein: CSAPDREVDYEQYF.

This clonotype was observed a few times. This rearrangement joins TRBV28 to TRBJ1-2, with D hard to call. The CDR3 extends over 15 amino acids. V was cut by 3 bases and J by 3 bases, with 14 bases left in between. The germline CDR1 and CDR2 sequences are MDHEN and SYDVKM. CDR3 in amino acids: CASSFPQIGYYGYTF. CDR3 nucleotides: TGTGCCAGCAGTTTCCCCCAGATAGGGTACTATGGCTACACCTTC.

This clonotype was seen at least ten times. The gene calls are TRBV6-1 and TRBJ1-6; D unresolved. Germline V gives CDR1 MNHNS, CDR2 SASEGT. With 6 bases removed from V and 7 bases from J, the gap between germline ends came to 10 bases. The CDR3 totals 13 residues. The CDR3 nucleotides are TGTGCCAGCAGCCCTCTGAGAAATTCACCCCTCCACTTT. It encodes CASSPLRNSPLHF.

The V call is TRBV20-1, the J call TRBJ2-7; D is possibly TRBD2 (5 bases). V lost 4 bases to trimming and J lost 1 base, with 20 bases between them. This CDR3 has 16 residues. Germline CDR1 is DFQATT and CDR2 is SNEGSKA (reference sequence). The CDR3 spells CSAIPGGGRESYEQYF. The CDR3 nucleotides read TGCAGTGCTATCCCCGGCGGAGGAAGGGAATCCTACGAGCAGTACTTC.

This clonotype was found many times. The chain has TRBV20-1 and TRBJ2-3, with 11 nucleotides matching TRBD2. The V gene's germline CDR1 is DFQATT and CDR2 SNEGSKA (reference sequence). The V segment lost 2 bases and the J segment 5 bases; nucleotides outside the gene matches: 6. This CDR3 comprises 15 residues. CDR3 sequence reads: CSARLGTSGLDTQYF. In nucleotides, the CDR3 is TGCAGTGCTAGACTCGGGACTAGCGGATTAGATACGCAGTATTTT.

This clonotype was seen repeatedly, ten times or more. The rearrangement links TRBV11-2 to TRBJ2-2; D perhaps matches TRBD2 (6 bases). The CDR3 is 16 amino acids. The germline V and J ends were trimmed by 5 bases and 3 bases, with 16 bases remaining between them. CDR1 and CDR2 (germline): SGHAT, FQNNGV. In DNA, the CDR3 is TGTGCCAGCAGCACCGTTTGGGGAGGTGACACCGGGGAGCTGTTTTTT. Its protein product is CASSTVWGGDTGELFF.

This clonotype came up many times. The V gene is TRBV3-1, the J gene TRBJ2-7; unclear D gene. With 1 base removed from V and 2 bases from J, the gap between germline ends came to 3 bases. Germline V gene sequence: CDR1 LGHDT, CDR2 YNNKEL (reference sequence). The CDR3 extends over 12 amino acids. CDR3 coding DNA: TGTGCCAGCAGCCAAGTGACCTACGAGCAGTACTTC. It translates to CASSQVTYEQYF.

This chain uses TRBV12-3 or TRBV12-4 with TRBJ1-2, with TRBD1 identical over 7 bases. This CDR3 contains 14 residues. Trimming at V came to 1 base and at J to 6 bases, leaving 5 bases not matched to a gene. CDR3 region: CASSLVRQGNGYTF. The CDR3 bases are TGTGCCAGCAGTTTAGTCCGACAGGGTAATGGCTACACCTTC.

In its sample, this clonotype was seen many times. The rearrangement links TRBV30 to TRBJ1-3; 9 nucleotides align to TRBD1. The germline V gene has CDR1 GTSNPN and CDR2 SVGIG (reference sequence). The CDR3 length is 14 residues. V was clipped by 3 bases and J by 9 bases; unmatched bases: 9. CDR3 protein: CAWRAGQGLGTIYF. The CDR3 region has the DNA TGTGCCTGGAGAGCGGGACAGGGCCTAGGCACCATATATTTT.

This clonotype was recorded a few times. The chain recombines TRBV11-2 with TRBJ2-7; weak D call: TRBD2 (5 bases). The CDR3 loop spans 14 amino acids. V was shortened by 1 base and J by 7 bases, with 14 bases between the two germline ends. Germline-derived CDR1 and CDR2 are SGHAT and FQNNGV. This chain's CDR3 is CASSLVTAPGEQYF. CDR3 bases: TGTGCCAGCAGCTTAGTTACCGCACCGGGAGAGCAGTACTTC.

This clonotype has ten or more counts. The chain couples TRBV25-1 to TRBJ2-7, with a possible D match to TRBD2 (6 bases). The CDR3 has 16 residues. V was shortened by 3 bases and J by 2 bases, with 17 bases between the two germline ends. CDR1 is MGHDK and CDR2 is SYGVNS in the germline V gene. The CDR3 DNA sequence: TGTGCCAGCAGTGAGGGCTCGGGGGTTATCGCCTACGAGCAGTACTTC. Protein: CASSEGSGVIAYEQYF.

To note about this clonotype: This may stem from a read error, because a much larger clone lies one nucleotide away. The chain uses TRBV27 and TRBJ1-1, with D possibly TRBD1 on 6 matching bases. Germline loops: CDR1 MNHEY, CDR2 SMNVEV (reference sequence). V lost 5 bases, J lost 12 bases, and 19 bases lay in between. There are 13 residues in the CDR3. In nucleotides, the CDR3 is TGTGCCAGCAGTATCGGTTCCCGGGGGGCAACTTTCTTT. This codes for CASSIGSRGATFF.

This clonotype was seen ten or more times. The CDR3 protein is CASSDFLERGVSYEQYF. CDR3 in DNA: TGTGCCAGCAGTGACTTCCTAGAGCGGGGGGTCTCCTACGAGCAGTACTTC. The chain links TRBV6-4 to TRBJ2-7, with 9 bases that match TRBD2. CDR3 length: 17 residues. V gave up 1 base and J gave up 0 bases; unmatched junction bases: 7. Germline V gene data show CDR1 as MRHNA and CDR2 as SNTAGT.

The V and J genes are TRBV5-1 and TRBJ1-5, with D hard to call. The V end lost 0 bases, the J end lost 5 bases, and 9 bases lay between the germline ends. The CDR3 contains 14 residues. Looked up from germline, CDR1 is SGHRS and CDR2 is YFSETQ. CDR3 amino acids: CASSLGGWDQPQHF. CDR3 coding DNA: TGCGCCAGCAGCTTGGGGGGATGGGATCAGCCCCAGCATTTT.

This chain connects TRBV6-1 to TRBJ1-5; unclear D gene. CDR3 length: 17 residues. V was cut by 5 bases and J by 2 bases, with 19 bases left in between. Germline assignment: CDR1 MNHNS and CDR2 SASEGT. This chain's CDR3 is CASSRKFETRGNQPQHF. The DNA for the CDR3 is TGTGCCAGCAGTAGGAAGTTTGAGACAAGGGGCAATCAGCCCCAGCATTTT.

The V gene is TRBV12-3 or TRBV12-4, the J gene TRBJ1-2; 9 bases are a match to TRBD1. The CDR3 is made up of 15 amino acids. The V segment lost 3 bases and the J segment 6 bases; nucleotides outside the gene matches: 8. The CDR3 loop is CASSFEQGALHGYTF. The CDR3 region has the DNA TGTGCCAGCAGTTTCGAACAGGGGGCTCTACATGGCTACACCTTC.

The gene calls are TRBV12-3 or TRBV12-4 and TRBJ2-2; the D is unclear. The CDR3 has 13 residues. Trimming took 4 bases from V and 6 from J, leaving 9 bases between them. The CDR3 reads CASSSGRAGELFF. The CDR3 DNA sequence: TGTGCCAGCAGTTCCGGACGGGCCGGGGAGCTGTTTTTT.

This clonotype has a handful of counts. This rearrangement joins TRBV20-1 to TRBJ1-3, with no clear D. Per the germline V gene, CDR1 is DFQATT and CDR2 is SNEGSKA (reference sequence). With 3 bases removed from V and 0 bases from J, the gap between germline ends came to 15 bases. This CDR3 spans 16 amino acids. The CDR3 reads CSARDVGRSSGNTIYF. The CDR3 nucleotides read TGCAGTGCTAGGGATGTGGGCAGGAGCTCTGGAAACACCATATATTTT.

This clonotype was recorded at least ten times. Germline is not matched at one junction end, which may reflect a read error. The rearrangement links TRBV2 to TRBJ2-3; 12 bases fit TRBD2. The CDR3 extends over 15 amino acids. Looked up from germline, CDR1 is SNHLY and CDR2 is FYNNEI. CDR3 sequence reads: CASREGLAGTDTQYF. CDR3 in DNA: TGTGCCAGCAGGGAAGGACTAGCGGGGACAGATACGCAGTATTTT.

This clonotype appeared many times. The rearrangement joins TRBV6-2 or TRBV6-3 to TRBJ2-2; TRBD1 aligns across 9 bases. With 0 bases clipped from V and 7 bases from J, the junction kept 12 bases outside the gene matches. The V gene's germline CDR1 is MNHEY and CDR2 SVGEGT. This CDR3 is 18 amino acids long. Here the CDR3 DNA reads TGTGCCAGCAGTTACTCACGACGGGACAGGGCGTTTAACGGGGAGCTGTTTTTT. Translated, it gives CASSYSRRDRAFNGELFF.

A few counts support this clonotype. The genes are TRBV11-1 and TRBJ1-1; D unresolved. The CDR3 length is 15 residues. Germline assignment: CDR1 SGHAT and CDR2 FQDESV (reference sequence). V dropped 1 base and J dropped 0 bases, with 9 bases sitting between them. The CDR3: CASSLDVRLNTEAFF. The CDR3 nucleotides are TGTGCCAGCAGCTTAGACGTGAGGCTGAACACTGAAGCTTTCTTT.

The chain carries TRBV2 and TRBJ1-3; D is undetermined. V lost 2 bases and J 5 bases, leaving 10 bases between the germline ends. Germline loops: CDR1 SNHLY, CDR2 FYNNEI. The length of the CDR3 is 14 residues. CDR3 DNA: TGTGCCAGCAGTGAATTCAGTCCTCGAAACACCATATATTTT. Translation gives CASSEFSPRNTIYF.

Many counts were recorded for this clonotype. The V gene is TRBV12-3 or TRBV12-4, the J gene TRBJ1-6; D is unclear. This CDR3 is built from 14 residues. V lost 2 bases to trimming and J lost 7 bases, with 9 bases between them. This CDR3 reads CASSLLRENSPLHF. The CDR3 DNA follows: TGTGCCAGCAGTTTACTACGGGAGAATTCACCCCTCCACTTT.